This T cell receptor (beta chain) originates from a study of CD8 T cells in Susac syndrome. cDNA came from roughly 0.53 to 1 ug RNA primed by random hexamers. Amplification of TCR beta CDR3 spanned 54 Vbeta and 13 Jbeta via immunoSEQ multiplex PCR. TCRdb processed the immunoSEQ multiplex PCR reads anew with MiXCR; each CDR3 protein has one entry. The sample carries roughly 150,000 distinct CDR3 sequences, approximately 94% recorded once. TCR beta was sequenced from blood CD8+ and CD4+ T cells. The multiple sclerosis controls, all treatment-naive patients, had relapsing-remitting disease that was stable or active. CDR3 length: 12 amino acids. Between the trimmed V and J ends, which lost 0 bases and 7 bases, there was a span of 6 bases. CDR1 is SGHKS and CDR2 is YYEKEE in the germline V gene (reference sequence).

The TCR sequence derives from a human donor with multiple sclerosis. Sequencing used CD4+ T cells from PBMCs. The chain couples TRBV5-5 to TRBJ2-3, with no clear D. The CDR3 DNA sequence: TGTGCCAGCAGCTTGGTGGTCTATACGCAGTATTTT. Its translation: CASSLVVYTQYF.